The sequence of this T cell receptor (beta chain) was determined in a study of CXCR3-negative and CXCR3-positive naive CD8 T cells (dated by TCRdb to about 2019). For the study in its entirety: In total, 120 million to 150 million TRB reads were obtained, corresponding to roughly 1.5 +/- 0.3 million reads per library. Data from 11 donors, pooled across two independent experiments, went into the diversity and physicochemical repertoire analyses. For the TRBV-TRBJ cluster analysis, the naive subsets came from a handful of donors, while the memory cells came from 3 donors. General conclusions and limits of the study: Because CXCR3 expression was partially decreased after cryopreservation, freshly isolated PBMCs were used for most assays. Similar TRBV-TRBJ usage was shown by naive CXCR3-negative and CXCR3-positive cells from the same donor, whereas distinct patterns were shown by memory cells. Both naive subsets had comparably high repertoire diversity, while memory CD8+ T cells had much lower repertoire diversity. Because surface CD5, which has been linked to self-reactivity in mice, was comparable between naive subsets, TCR interaction strength was also inferred from TRB CDR3 physicochemical properties. Compared with CXCR3-negative naive cells, CXCR3-positive naive cells had TRB CDR3s with higher hydrophobicity (lower Kidera factor 4), lower energy, and higher strength and volume indices.

For every CD8+ T cell subset, over 250,000 cells were flow-sorted straight into RLT lysis buffer, and each subset was sorted in triplicate. To keep memory contaminants out, a stringent definition of naive CD8+ T cells was applied: CD45RO-CCR7+CD27+CD95-. Peripheral blood mononuclear cells were isolated from buffy coats by standard density gradient centrifugation. A FACSAria III was used to flow-sort naive CXCR3-negative and CXCR3-positive CD8+ T cells. An RNeasy Mini Kit was used to extract total RNA from the sorted cells. The sample was run on a NextSeq 550. The Human TCR Profiling Kit (MiLaboratory) was used to prepare UMI-labeled 5' RACE TRB cDNA libraries. cDNA synthesis used the entire amount of extracted RNA, and PCR amplification then used the entire amount of cDNA produced. Libraries were prepared in parallel with an identical number of PCR cycles. For the original study's pipeline: With a minimum of two reads required per UMI, MIGEC and MiXCR pulled out about 49,000 +/- 11,000 unique UMI-labeled TRB cDNA molecules from each library. An average of around 40,000 +/- 10,000 functional in-frame TRB CDR3 nucleotide clonotypes without stop codons was found per library. Diversity metrics, including normalized Shannon-Wiener and Chao1, were computed in VDJtools after downsampling to 5000 UMI-labeled TRB molecules per sample. Clonotype-size-weighted physicochemical properties of the central five CDR3 residues (interaction energy, strength, volume and Kidera factor 4) were computed in VDJtools. After reprocessing by TCRdb, each CDR3 protein sequence is one entry, and no DNA is given. TCRdb's processing, not the study's, gives the V and J calls here. The sample table includes some 120,000 distinct CDR3 sequences. Approximately 0.54% of the sample goes to the ten largest clones.

In regard to this clonotype: Its antigen is currently not known.

Sequences were obtained from naive CXCR3+ CD8+ T cells from blood. The cell subset or site label here, explained by the study, means: CD45RO-CCR7+CD27+CD95- naive CD8+ T cells expressing CXCR3 (TNR3+). This TCR came from a human donor in good health. Some clones in this sample may be carry-over from other donors' samples.

CDR3 reads: CASSAKRGYSYNEQFF. The chain joins TRBV25-1 to TRBJ2-1; absent DNA, TCRdb's TRBD2 call cannot be checked. Per the germline V gene, MGHDK is the CDR1 and SYGVNS is the CDR2. Its CDR3 holds 16 amino acids, cysteine through phenylalanine. DNA was not recorded.